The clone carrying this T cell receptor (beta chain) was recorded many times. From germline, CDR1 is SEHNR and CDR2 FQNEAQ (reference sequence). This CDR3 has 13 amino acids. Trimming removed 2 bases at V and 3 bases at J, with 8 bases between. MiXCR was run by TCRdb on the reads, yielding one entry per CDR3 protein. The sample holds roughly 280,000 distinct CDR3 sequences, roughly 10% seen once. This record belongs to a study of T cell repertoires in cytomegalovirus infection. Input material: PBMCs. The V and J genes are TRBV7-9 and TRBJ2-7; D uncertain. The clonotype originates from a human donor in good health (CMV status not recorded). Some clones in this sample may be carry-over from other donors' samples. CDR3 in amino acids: CASSLRHGYEQYF. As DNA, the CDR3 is TGTGCCAGCAGCTTACGACACGGCTACGAGCAGTACTTC.